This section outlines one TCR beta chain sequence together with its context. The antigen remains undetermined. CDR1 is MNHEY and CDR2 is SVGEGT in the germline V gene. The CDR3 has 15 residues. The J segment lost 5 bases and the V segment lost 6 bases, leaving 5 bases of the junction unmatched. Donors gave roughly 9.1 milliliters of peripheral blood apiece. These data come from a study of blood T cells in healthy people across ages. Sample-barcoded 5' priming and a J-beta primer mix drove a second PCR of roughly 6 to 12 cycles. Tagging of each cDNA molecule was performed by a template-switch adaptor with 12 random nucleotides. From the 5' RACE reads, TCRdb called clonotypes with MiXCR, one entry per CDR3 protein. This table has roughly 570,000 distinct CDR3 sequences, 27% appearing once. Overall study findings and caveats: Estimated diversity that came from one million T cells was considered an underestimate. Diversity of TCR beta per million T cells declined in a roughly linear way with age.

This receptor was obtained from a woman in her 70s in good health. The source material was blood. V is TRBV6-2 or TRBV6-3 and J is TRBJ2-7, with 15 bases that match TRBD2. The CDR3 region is CASRRTSGGAHEQYF. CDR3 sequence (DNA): TGTGCCAGCAGGCGGACTAGCGGGGGGGCTCACGAGCAGTACTTC.